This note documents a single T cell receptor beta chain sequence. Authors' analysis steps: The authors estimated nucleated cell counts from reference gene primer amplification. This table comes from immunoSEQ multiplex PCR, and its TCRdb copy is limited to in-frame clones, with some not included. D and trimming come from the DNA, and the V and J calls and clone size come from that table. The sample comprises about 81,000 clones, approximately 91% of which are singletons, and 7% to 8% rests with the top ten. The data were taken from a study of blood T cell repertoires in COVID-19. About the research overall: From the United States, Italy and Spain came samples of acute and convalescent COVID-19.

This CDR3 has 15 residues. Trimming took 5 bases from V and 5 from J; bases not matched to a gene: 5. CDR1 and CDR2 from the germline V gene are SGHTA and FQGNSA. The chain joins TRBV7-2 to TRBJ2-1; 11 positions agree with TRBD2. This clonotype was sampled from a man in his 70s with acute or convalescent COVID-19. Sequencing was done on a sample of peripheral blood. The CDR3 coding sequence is TGTGCCAGCAGCCCTAGCGGGAGGACCCACAATGAGCAGTTCTTC. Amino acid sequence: CASSPSGRTHNEQFF. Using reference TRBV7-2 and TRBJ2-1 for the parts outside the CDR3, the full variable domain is GAGVSQSPSNKVTEKGKDVELRCDPISGHTALYWYRQSLGQGLEFLIYFQGNSAPDKSGLPSDRFSAERTGGSVSTLTIQRTQQEDSAVYLCASSPSGRTHNEQFFGPGTRLTVL.